This T cell receptor beta chain was profiled in a study of blood T cell repertoires in COVID-19. The CDR3 has 13 residues. V was trimmed by 6 bases and J by 8 bases, leaving 14 bases between them. Germline CDR1 MDHEN, CDR2 SYDVKM. The data were produced by immunoSEQ multiplex PCR, yet TCRdb's version contains in-frame clones alone and is incomplete. The data hold some 240,000 clones, with approximately 78% observed a single time. V and J are TRBV28 and TRBJ2-1; TRBD2 is a possible D gene (6 bases). The sample consisted of peripheral blood. The clonotype was recovered from a woman in her 70s with COVID-19, enrolled during active disease. The CDR3 reads CASSSPGRDEQFF. Here the CDR3 DNA reads TGTGCCAGCAGCTCACCCGGGAGAGATGAGCAGTTCTTC.